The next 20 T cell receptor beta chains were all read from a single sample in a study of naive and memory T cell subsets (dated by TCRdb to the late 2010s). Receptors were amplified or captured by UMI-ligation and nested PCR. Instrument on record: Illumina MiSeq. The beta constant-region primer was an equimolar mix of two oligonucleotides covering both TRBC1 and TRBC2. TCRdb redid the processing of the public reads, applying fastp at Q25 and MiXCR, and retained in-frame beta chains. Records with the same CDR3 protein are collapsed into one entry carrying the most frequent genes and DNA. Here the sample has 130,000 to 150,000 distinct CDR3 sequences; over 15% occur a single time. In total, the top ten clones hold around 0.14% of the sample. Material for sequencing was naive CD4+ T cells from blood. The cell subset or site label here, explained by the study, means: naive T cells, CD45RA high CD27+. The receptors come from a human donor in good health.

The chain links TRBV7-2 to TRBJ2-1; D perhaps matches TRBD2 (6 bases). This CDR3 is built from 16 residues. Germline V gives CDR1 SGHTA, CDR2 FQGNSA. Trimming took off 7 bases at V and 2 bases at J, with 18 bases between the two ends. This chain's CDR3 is CASTHWERVPYNEQFF. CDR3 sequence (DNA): TGTGCCAGCACCCACTGGGAGCGGGTCCCCTACAATGAGCAGTTCTTC.

The CDR3 DNA sequence: TGTGCCAGTAGTGAACAGGGATCTACTAGCTCTGGGGCCAACGTCCTGACTTTC. Protein product: CASSEQGSTSSGANVLTF. This chain connects TRBV19 to TRBJ2-6, with D possibly being TRBD1 (6 bases). Trimming left V 5 bases short and J 0 bases short, with 17 bases between. The CDR3 length is 18 residues. Germline V gene lookup returns CDR1 LNHDA and CDR2 SQIVND (reference sequence).

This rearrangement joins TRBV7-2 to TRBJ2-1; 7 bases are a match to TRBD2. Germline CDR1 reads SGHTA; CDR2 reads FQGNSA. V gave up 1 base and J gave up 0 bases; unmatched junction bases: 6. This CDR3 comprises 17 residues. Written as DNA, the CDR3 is TGTGCCAGCAGCTTAGGATTAGCGGGTCCCTCCTACAATGAGCAGTTCTTC. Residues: CASSLGLAGPSYNEQFF.

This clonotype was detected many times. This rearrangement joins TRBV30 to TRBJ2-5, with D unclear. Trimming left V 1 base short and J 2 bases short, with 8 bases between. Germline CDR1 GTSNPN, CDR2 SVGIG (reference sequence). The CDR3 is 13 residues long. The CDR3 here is CAWSGSPQETQYF. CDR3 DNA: TGTGCCTGGAGTGGTTCACCTCAAGAGACCCAGTACTTC.

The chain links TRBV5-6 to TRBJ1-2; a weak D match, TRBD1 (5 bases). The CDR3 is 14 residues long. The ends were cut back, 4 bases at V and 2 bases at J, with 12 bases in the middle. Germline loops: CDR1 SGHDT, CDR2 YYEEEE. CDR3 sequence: CASSIGDRNYGYTF. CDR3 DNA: TGTGCCAGCAGCATAGGGGACCGGAACTATGGCTACACCTTC.

The DNA of the CDR3 is TGTGCCAGCAGTCGGACAGGGGGCGCGTATGGCTACACCTTC. This encodes CASSRTGGAYGYTF. The genes are TRBV6-5 and TRBJ1-2, with TRBD1 identical over 11 bases. Germline loops: CDR1 MNHEY, CDR2 SVGAGI. This CDR3 is 14 amino acids long. Trimming at V came to 5 bases and at J to 5 bases, leaving 4 bases not matched to a gene.

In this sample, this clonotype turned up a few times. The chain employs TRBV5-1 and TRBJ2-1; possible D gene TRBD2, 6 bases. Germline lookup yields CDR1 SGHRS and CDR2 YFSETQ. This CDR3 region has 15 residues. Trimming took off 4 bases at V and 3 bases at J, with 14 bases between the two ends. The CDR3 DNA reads TGCGCCAGCAGCGCAAGGTCGGGGGTCTACAATGAGCAGTTCTTC. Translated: CASSARSGVYNEQFF. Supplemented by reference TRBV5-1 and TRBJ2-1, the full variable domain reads KAGVTQTPRYLIKTRGQQVTLSCSPISGHRSVSWYQQTPGQGLQFLFEYFSETQRNKGNFPGRFSGRQFSNSRSEMNVSTLELGDSALYLCASSARSGVYNEQFFGPGTRLTVL.

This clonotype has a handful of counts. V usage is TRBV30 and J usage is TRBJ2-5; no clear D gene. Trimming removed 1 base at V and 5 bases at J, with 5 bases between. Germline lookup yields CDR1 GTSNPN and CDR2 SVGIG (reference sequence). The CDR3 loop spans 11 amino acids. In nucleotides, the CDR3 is TGTGCCTGGAGTGGACGTGAGACCCAGTACTTC. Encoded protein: CAWSGRETQYF.

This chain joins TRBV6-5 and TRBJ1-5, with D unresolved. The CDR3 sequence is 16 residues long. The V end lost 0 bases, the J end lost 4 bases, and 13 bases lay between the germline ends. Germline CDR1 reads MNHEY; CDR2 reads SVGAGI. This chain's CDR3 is CASSYSYLAGNQPQHF. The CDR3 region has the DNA TGTGCCAGCAGTTACTCGTACCTCGCCGGGAATCAGCCCCAGCATTTT.

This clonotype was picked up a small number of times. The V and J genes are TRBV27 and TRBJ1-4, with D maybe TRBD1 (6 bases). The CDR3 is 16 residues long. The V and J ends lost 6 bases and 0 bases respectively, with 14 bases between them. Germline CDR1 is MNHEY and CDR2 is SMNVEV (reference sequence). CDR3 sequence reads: CASSPGTLTTNEKLFF. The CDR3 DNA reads TGTGCCAGCAGCCCTGGGACACTAACAACTAATGAAAAACTGTTTTTT. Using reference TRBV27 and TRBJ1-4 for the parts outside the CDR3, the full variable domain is EAQVTQNPRYLITVTGKKLTVTCSQNMNHEYMSWYRQDPGLGLRQIYYSMNVEVTDKGDVPEGYKVSRKEKRNFPLILESPSPNQTSLYFCASSPGTLTTNEKLFFGSGTQLSVL.

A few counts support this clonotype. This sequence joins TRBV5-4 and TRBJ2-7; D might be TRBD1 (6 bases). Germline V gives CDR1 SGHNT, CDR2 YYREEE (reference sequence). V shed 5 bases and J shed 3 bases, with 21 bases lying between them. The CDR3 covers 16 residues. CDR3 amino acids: CASSQSRGTSYYEQYF. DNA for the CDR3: TGTGCCAGCAGTCAAAGCAGGGGCACTTCCTACTACGAGCAGTACTTC.

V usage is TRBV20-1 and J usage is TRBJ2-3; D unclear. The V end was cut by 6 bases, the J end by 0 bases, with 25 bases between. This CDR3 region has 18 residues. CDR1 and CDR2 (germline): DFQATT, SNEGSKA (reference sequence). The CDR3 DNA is TGCAGTGCCCATAATCTCCTCTCTGGCGGCGACAGCACAGATACGCAGTATTTT. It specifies CSAHNLLSGGDSTDTQYF.

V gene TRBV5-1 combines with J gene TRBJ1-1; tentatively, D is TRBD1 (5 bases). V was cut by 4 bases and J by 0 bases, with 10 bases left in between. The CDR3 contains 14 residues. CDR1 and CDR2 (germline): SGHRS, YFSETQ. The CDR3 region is CASSTGPMNTEAFF. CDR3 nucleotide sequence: TGCGCCAGCAGCACGGGACCGATGAACACTGAAGCTTTCTTT.

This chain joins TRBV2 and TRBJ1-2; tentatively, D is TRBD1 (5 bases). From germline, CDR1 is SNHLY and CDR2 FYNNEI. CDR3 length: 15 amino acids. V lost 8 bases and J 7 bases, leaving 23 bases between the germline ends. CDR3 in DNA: TGTGCCAGCCGATTTCAACCCGGGGGGGTGACTGGCTACACCTTC. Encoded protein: CASRFQPGGVTGYTF.

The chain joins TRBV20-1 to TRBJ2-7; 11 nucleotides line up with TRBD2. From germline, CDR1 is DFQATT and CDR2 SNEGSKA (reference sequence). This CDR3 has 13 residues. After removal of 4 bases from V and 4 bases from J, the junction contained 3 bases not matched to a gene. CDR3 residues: CSAKLAGVYEQYF. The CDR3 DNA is TGCAGTGCTAAACTAGCGGGAGTTTACGAGCAGTACTTC.

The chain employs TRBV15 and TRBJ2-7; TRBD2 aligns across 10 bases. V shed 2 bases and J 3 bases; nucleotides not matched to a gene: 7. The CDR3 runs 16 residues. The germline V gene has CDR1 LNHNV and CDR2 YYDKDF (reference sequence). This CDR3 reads CATSRPWTSGGYEQYF. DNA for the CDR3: TGTGCCACCAGCAGACCGTGGACTAGCGGAGGCTACGAGCAGTACTTC.

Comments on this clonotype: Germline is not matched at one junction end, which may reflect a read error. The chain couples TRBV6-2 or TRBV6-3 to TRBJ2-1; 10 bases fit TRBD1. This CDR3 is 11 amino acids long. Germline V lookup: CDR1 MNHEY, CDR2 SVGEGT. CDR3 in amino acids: CASSRRQGAIF. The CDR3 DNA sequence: TGTGCCAGCAGCAGACGACAGGGGGCTATCTTC.

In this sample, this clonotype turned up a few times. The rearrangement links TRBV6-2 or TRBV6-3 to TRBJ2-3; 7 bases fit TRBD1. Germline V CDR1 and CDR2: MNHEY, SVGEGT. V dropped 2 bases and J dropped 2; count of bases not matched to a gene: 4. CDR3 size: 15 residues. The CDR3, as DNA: TGTGCCAGCAGTTACGCCGGGACAGCCACAGATACGCAGTATTTT. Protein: CASSYAGTATDTQYF.

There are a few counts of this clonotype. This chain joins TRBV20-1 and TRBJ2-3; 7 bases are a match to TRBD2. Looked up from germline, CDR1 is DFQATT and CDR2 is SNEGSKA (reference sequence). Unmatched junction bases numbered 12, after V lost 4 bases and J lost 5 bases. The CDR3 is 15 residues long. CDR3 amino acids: CSATPGTIAGDTQYF. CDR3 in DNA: TGCAGTGCTACACCCGGGACTATAGCTGGAGATACGCAGTATTTT.

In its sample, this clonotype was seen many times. CDR3 sequence: CASSLAWGIQETQYF. In DNA, the CDR3 is TGTGCCAGCAGTTTGGCTTGGGGGATACAAGAGACCCAGTACTTC. The chain carries TRBV12-3 or TRBV12-4 and TRBJ2-5; D possibly matches TRBD1 or TRBD2 (5 bases each). This CDR3 region has 15 residues. Trimming stripped 3 bases from V and 2 bases from J, with 13 bases between.